This is a list of T cell receptor beta chains from one sample in a study of cytomegalovirus exposure and HLA in healthy donors. Method: immunoSEQ multiplex PCR; TCRdb's copy keeps in-frame clones and lacks some. The sample carries about 110,000 clones, about 88% recorded once. The specimen was PBMCs. These receptors all stem from a woman under 30 in good health and CMV-seropositive. The conserved cysteine and the conserved F or W are not part of the CDR3 here. Fields, in order: CDR3 length, V gene, CDR3 protein.

cdr3_length: 12
v_call: TRBV18
cdr3_aa: ASSPGGSRDTQY

cdr3_length: 13
v_call: TRBV9
cdr3_aa: ASSALGGFGETQY

cdr3_length: 13
v_call: TRBV19
cdr3_aa: ASSRRDSTKETQY

cdr3_length: 15
v_call: TRBV5-8
cdr3_aa: ASSLAPGVSWDTEAF

cdr3_length: 16
v_call: TRBV10-1
cdr3_aa: ASSEVSGERVDTGELF

cdr3_length: 15
v_call: TRBV10-3
cdr3_aa: AIGRAGTAYSNQPQH

cdr3_length: 14
v_call: TRBV6-5
cdr3_aa: ASSSKTFYDNSPLH

cdr3_length: 13
v_call: TRBV2
cdr3_aa: ASSEDRSRASPLH

cdr3_length: 14
v_call: TRBV15
cdr3_aa: ATSRWDYPYQETQY

cdr3_length: 10
v_call: TRBV28
cdr3_aa: ASTGLADEQY

cdr3_length: 15
v_call: TRBV21-1
cdr3_aa: ASSKDFKAGPYNEQF

cdr3_length: 9
v_call: TRBV7-9
cdr3_aa: ASSRTGGPN

cdr3_length: 16
v_call: TRBV9
cdr3_aa: ASSRTGQGGSGANVLT

cdr3_length: 9
v_call: TRBV6-1
cdr3_aa: ASRRQGRAF

cdr3_length: 13
v_call: TRBV6-1
cdr3_aa: ASSSPGQGRYEQY

cdr3_length: 13
v_call: TRBV4-3
cdr3_aa: ASSPRGGVDYGYT

cdr3_length: 13
v_call: TRBV6-6
cdr3_aa: ASSPSARSTDTQY

cdr3_length: 13
v_call: TRBV15
cdr3_aa: ATSRVASGGTELF

cdr3_length: 13
v_call: TRBV4-1
cdr3_aa: ASSQEQGGAYEQY

cdr3_length: 13
v_call: TRBV5-1
cdr3_aa: ASTTTGPPNEKLF

cdr3_length: 12
v_call: TRBV18
cdr3_aa: ASSPGQQEETQY

cdr3_length: 12
v_call: TRBV19
cdr3_aa: ASSTLGGNSPLH